These T cell receptor beta chains were read from a single sample in a study of T-cell reconstitution after alpha-beta-depleted transplantation in children. A single record per CDR3 protein comes from TCRdb applying MiXCR to the PCR reads. The sample records some 500,000 distinct CDR3 sequences, 15% to 20% being singletons. The sample in question was PBMCs from the stem cell graft donor, obtained from the stem cell graft. The receptors here all came from a human donor who donated a stem cell graft to a child with acute lymphoblastic leukemia. The conserved cysteine and the conserved F or W are not part of the CDR3 here. Fields, in order: V gene, clone size, D gene, CDR3 protein. A D gene is named only where the DNA matches it firmly. The size entry is marked missing in some rows and otherwise reads once, few, many or a size class.

>TRBV7-9|NA|NA
ASSLGAPAARINEQF
>TRBV29-1|few|NA
SGGGSNYGYT
>TRBV24-1|few|NA
ATSDRVIETQY
>TRBV11-2|few|NA
ASSLVTAEQF
>TRBV6-5|few|NA
ASSYSEVTYTGELF
>TRBV7-3|NA|NA
ASSPQRGKGDNEQF
>TRBV11-1|few|NA
ASSSLRGLGAVNEQF
>TRBV5-1|few|TRBD2
ASSDLGLAGSEQY
>TRBV5-1|few|TRBD2
ASRRGLAGPNEQF
>TRBV7-9|NA|NA
ASSQDAIEQY
>TRBV10-3|few|TRBD2
AIKEREPLNEQF
>TRBV12-3/TRBV12-4|few|TRBD1
ASMTGGQGDEQF
>TRBV11-2|NA|NA
ASSYLRDGYEQY
>TRBV12-3/TRBV12-4|few|TRBD1
ASSYRGLTQY
>TRBV12-3/TRBV12-4|few|NA
ASSFLPYTGELF
>TRBV4-1|NA|TRBD2
ASSQSGGSAYNEQF
>TRBV20-1|NA|NA
SARVVSYNEQF
>TRBV5-1|few|TRBD1
ASSFRTGNTEAF
>TRBV3-1|NA|NA
ASSRTKTGEQY
>TRBV20-1|NA|NA
SARKNGDATSPDTQY
>TRBV5-4|NA|NA
ASSSPGATDTQY
>TRBV7-2|few|TRBD2
ASSFPGLRDNEQF
>TRBV30|NA|NA
ACQIWGTQGNYGYT
>TRBV7-9|many|NA
ASSLGGDYGYT
>TRBV5-1|many|NA
ASSLVGTEAF
>TRBV20-1|few|NA
SARGSRRKTLGVEQF
>TRBV18|NA|TRBD2
ASSPLRDYNNEQF
>TRBV6-1|NA|NA
ASSTSQNTDTQY
>TRBV20-1|few|TRBD2
STTGTSAYEQY
>TRBV7-3|few|TRBD1
ASSPQPAGTGRNYGYT
>TRBV5-1|NA|NA
ASSRDFFYEQY
>TRBV20-1|few|NA
SASLGSWNEQF
>TRBV5-6|NA|TRBD1
ASSLLGQGAGNIQY
>TRBV9|NA|NA
ASSVEAGPYGYT
>TRBV3-1|NA|NA
ASRGWRRDTQY
>TRBV2|few|TRBD1
ASGEDRGTEAF
>TRBV20-1|many|NA
SASRGNQPQH
>TRBV5-1|NA|TRBD2
ASSLSGRAPSYNEQF
>TRBV10-3|NA|NA
AISAFEGGETQY
>TRBV9|NA|TRBD1
ASDGTGRSDTQY
>TRBV24-1|few|NA
ATSDPNPGETQY
>TRBV5-1|few|TRBD1
ASSLGDRSAGELF
>TRBV5-1|NA|NA
ASSLGGLTGELF
>TRBV20-1|NA|TRBD2
SARSAGGGQETQY
>TRBV7-9|many|NA
ASSLALAEQF
>TRBV9|NA|TRBD1
ASSSLGQGAGELF